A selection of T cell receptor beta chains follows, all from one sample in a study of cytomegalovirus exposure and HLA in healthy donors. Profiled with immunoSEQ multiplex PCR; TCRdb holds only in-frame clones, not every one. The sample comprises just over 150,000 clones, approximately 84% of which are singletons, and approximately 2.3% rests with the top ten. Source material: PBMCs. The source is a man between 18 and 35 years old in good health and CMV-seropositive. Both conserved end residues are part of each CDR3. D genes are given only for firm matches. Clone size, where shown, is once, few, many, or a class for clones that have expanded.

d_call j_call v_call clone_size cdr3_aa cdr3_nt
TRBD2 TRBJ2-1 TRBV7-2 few CASILSGGFFNNEQFF TGTGCCAGCATACTGAGCGGGGGGTTTTTCAACAATGAGCAGTTCTTC
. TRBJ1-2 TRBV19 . CASNQRGYGYTF TGTGCCAGTAATCAGCGAGGCTATGGCTACACCTTC
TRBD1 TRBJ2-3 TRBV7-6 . CASSLGQLTDTQYF TGTGCCAGCAGCTTGGGACAGCTCACAGATACGCAGTATTTT
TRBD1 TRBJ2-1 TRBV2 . CASRGQGASNEQFF TGTGCCAGCAGGGGACAGGGGGCGTCCAATGAGCAGTTCTTC
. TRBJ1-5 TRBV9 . CASSVQGGEPQHF TGTGCCAGCAGCGTCCAAGGGGGGGAGCCCCAGCATTTT
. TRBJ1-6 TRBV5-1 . CASSSGMENSPLHF TGCGCCAGCAGCTCCGGGATGGAGAATTCACCCCTCCACTTT
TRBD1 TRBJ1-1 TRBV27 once CASARQGWDTEAFF TGTGCCAGCGCCCGACAGGGCTGGGACACTGAAGCTTTCTTT
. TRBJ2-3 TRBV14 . CASANTGTDTQYF TGTGCCAGCGCCAACACCGGCACAGATACGCAGTATTTT
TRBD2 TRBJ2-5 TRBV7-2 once CASRQTSGGPQTQYF TGTGCCAGCAGACAAACTAGCGGGGGGCCACAGACCCAGTACTTC
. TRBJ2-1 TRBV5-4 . CASSLLPNNEQFF TGTGCCAGCAGCCTACTACCTAACAATGAGCAGTTCTTC
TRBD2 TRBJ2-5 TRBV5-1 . CASGLGGPQETQYF TGCGCCAGCGGCTTGGGAGGGCCCCAAGAGACCCAGTACTTC
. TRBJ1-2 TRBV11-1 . CASSLGYRDTYTF TGTGCCAGCAGCTTAGGGTACCGGGACACCTACACCTTC
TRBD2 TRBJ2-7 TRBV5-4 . CASSLTGGPREQYF TGTGCCAGCAGCTTAACGGGGGGGCCTCGCGAGCAGTACTTC
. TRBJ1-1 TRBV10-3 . CAIWEGGANTEAFF TGTGCCATCTGGGAGGGAGGAGCGAACACTGAAGCTTTCTTT
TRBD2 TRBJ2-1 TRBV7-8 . CASSPGTSGSLLGGQFF TGTGCCAGCAGCCCCGGGACTAGCGGTTCACTACTGGGGGGGCAGTTCTTC
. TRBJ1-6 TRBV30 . CAWSWQGNSPLHF TGTGCCTGGAGTTGGCAGGGGAATTCACCCCTCCACTTT
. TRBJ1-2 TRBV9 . CASSSGRVSTF TGTGCCAGCAGCTCCGGGAGGGTAAGCACCTTC
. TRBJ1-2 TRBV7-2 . CASSRGSHSGYTF TGTGCCAGCAGCAGGGGCTCGCATAGTGGCTACACCTTC
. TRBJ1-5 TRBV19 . CASSEVGGQPQHF TGTGCCAGTAGTGAAGTAGGAGGTCAGCCCCAGCATTTT
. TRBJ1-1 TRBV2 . CASTPTEAFF TGTGCCAGCACTCCCACTGAAGCTTTCTTT
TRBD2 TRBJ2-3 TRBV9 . CASSPWTSGTDTQYF TGTGCCAGCAGCCCTTGGACTAGCGGCACAGATACGCAGTATTTT
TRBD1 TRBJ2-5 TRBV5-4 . CASSGGFRQGETQYF TGTGCCAGCAGCGGCGGCTTTCGACAGGGTGAGACCCAGTACTTC
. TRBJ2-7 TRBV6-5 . CASSHPIGGTLEQYF TGTGCCAGCAGTCACCCCATTGGAGGGACTCTGGAGCAGTACTTC
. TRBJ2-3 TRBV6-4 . CASSDSYTDTQYF TGTGCCAGCAGTGACTCCTACACAGATACGCAGTATTTT
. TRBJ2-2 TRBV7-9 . CASSLISAMGHSGELFF TGTGCCAGCAGCTTAATTTCGGCCATGGGACACAGCGGGGAGCTGTTTTTT
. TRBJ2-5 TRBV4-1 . CASSQVGGLGTQYF TGCGCCAGCAGCCAAGTCGGGGGTCTTGGGACCCAGTACTTC
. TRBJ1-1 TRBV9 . CASSVGHLNTEAFF TGTGCCAGCAGCGTAGGGCACCTGAACACTGAAGCTTTCTTT
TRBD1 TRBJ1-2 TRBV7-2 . CASITGAFTGAYGYTF TGTGCCAGCATCACAGGGGCTTTTACAGGGGCCTATGGCTACACCTTC
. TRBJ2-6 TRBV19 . CASNAQAGANGLTF TGTGCCAGTAACGCACAGGCTGGGGCCAACGGCCTGACTTTC
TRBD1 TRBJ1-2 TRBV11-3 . CASSPGQGNPYGYTF TGTGCCAGCAGCCCCGGACAGGGGAATCCCTATGGCTACACCTTC
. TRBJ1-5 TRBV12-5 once CASGRPGDSNQPQHF TGTGCTAGTGGCCGGCCAGGGGATAGCAATCAGCCCCAGCATTTT
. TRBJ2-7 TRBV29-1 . CSVEVEGSGEQYF TGCAGCGTTGAGGTGGAGGGGTCGGGGGAGCAGTACTTC
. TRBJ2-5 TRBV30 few CAWSVKGIKRETQYF TGTGCCTGGAGTGTGAAGGGGATAAAGAGAGAGACCCAGTACTTC
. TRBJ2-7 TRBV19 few CASSIVAFYEQYF TGTGCCAGTAGTATAGTGGCATTCTACGAGCAGTACTTC
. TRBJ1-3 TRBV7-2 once CASSLKGTSLGNTIYF TGTGCCAGCAGCCTAAAAGGGACTTCTCTCGGAAACACCATATATTTT
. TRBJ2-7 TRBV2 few CASSGEGGEYYEQYF TGTGCCAGCAGTGGAGAAGGGGGAGAATACTACGAGCAGTACTTC
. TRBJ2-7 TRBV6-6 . CASSLGQTYEQYF TGTGCCAGCAGCCTCGGACAGACCTACGAGCAGTACTTC
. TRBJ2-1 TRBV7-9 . CASSLVGGFLTYNEQFF TGTGCCAGCAGCTTAGTCGGCGGATTTCTAACCTACAATGAGCAGTTCTTC
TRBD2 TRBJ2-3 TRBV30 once CAWSVLERGVSRQYF TGTGCCTGGAGTGTACTGGAGCGGGGGGTTTCGAGGCAGTATTTT
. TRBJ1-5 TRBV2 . CASRQVFSNQPQHF TGTGCCAGCAGACAGGTCTTTAGCAATCAGCCCCAGCATTTT
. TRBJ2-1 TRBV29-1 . CSVDPRGGDHSNEQFF TGCAGCGTTGACCCGAGGGGGGGCGATCATAGTAATGAGCAGTTCTTC
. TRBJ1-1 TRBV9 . CASSVSGTNTEAFF TGTGCCAGCAGCGTTTCGGGTACGAACACTGAAGCTTTCTTT
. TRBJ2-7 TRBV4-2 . CASSQLTDTSYEQYF TGTGCCAGCAGCCAATTGACAGACACCTCCTACGAGCAGTACTTC
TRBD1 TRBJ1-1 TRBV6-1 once CASSLSGTGNTEAFF TGTGCCAGCAGTTTATCCGGGACAGGGAACACTGAAGCTTTCTTT
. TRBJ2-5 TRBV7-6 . CASSPDILETQYF TGTGCCAGCAGCCCGGACATCCTCGAGACCCAGTACTTC
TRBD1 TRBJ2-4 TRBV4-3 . CASSQEQGANSQYF TGCGCCAGCAGCCAAGAACAGGGGGCGAACAGTCAGTACTTC
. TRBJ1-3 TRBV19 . CASSIRAGADTIYF TGTGCCAGTAGTATTCGGGCAGGGGCGGACACCATATATTTT
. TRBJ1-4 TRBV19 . CASSIGGLTNEKLFF TGTGCCAGTAGTATAGGAGGGCTGACTAATGAAAAACTGTTTTTT
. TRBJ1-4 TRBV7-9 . CASSWDSNEKLFF TGTGCCAGCAGCTGGGACTCAAATGAAAAACTGTTTTTT
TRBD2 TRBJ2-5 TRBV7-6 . CASSLATSGGLETQYF TGTGCCAGCAGCTTAGCGACTAGCGGGGGGTTAGAGACCCAGTACTTC
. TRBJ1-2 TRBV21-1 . CASRGDTF TGTGCCAGCAGAGGGGACACCTTC
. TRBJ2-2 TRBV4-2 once CASSQGPGVAGELFF TGTGCCAGCAGCCAAGGACCAGGGGTGGCCGGGGAGCTGTTTTTT
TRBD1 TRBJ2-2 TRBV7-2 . CASSFNRGPGELFF TGTGCCAGCAGCTTTAACAGGGGGCCCGGGGAGCTGTTTTTT